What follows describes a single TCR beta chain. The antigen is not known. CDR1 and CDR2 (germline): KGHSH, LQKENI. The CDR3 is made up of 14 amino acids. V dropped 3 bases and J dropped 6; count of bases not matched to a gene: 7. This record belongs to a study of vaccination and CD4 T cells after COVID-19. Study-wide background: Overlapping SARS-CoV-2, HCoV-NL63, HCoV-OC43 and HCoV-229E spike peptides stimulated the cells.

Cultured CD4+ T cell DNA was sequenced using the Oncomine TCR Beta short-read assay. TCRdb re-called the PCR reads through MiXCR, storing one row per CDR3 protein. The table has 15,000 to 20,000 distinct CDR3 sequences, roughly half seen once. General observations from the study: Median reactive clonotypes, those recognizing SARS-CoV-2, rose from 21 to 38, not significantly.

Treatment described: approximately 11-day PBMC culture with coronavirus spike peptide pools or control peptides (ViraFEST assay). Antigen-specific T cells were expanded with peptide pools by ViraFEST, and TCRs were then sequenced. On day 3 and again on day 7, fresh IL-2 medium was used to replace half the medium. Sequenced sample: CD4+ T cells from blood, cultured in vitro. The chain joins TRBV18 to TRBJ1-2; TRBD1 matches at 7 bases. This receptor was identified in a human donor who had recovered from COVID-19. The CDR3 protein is CASSPGQGEDGYTF. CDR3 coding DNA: TGTGCCAGCTCACCTGGGCAGGGGGAGGATGGCTACACCTTC. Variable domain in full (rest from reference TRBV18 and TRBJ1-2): NAGVMQNPRHLVRRRGQEARLRCSPMKGHSHVYWYRQLPEEGLKFMVYLQKENIIDESGMPKERFSAEFPKEGPSILRIQQVVRGDSAAYFCASSPGQGEDGYTFGSGTRLTVV.